This note documents a single T cell receptor (beta chain) sequence. Its antigen is currently unknown. V was pared by 2 bases and J by 7 bases, with 6 bases between. The CDR3 extends over 13 amino acids. Germline V gene sequence: CDR1 MGHRA, CDR2 YSYEKL. TCRdb re-derived calls from the RT-PCR reads in MiXCR, one entry per CDR3 protein. This table holds roughly 760,000 distinct CDR3 sequences, around 21% found once. This sample was taken from a study of response to subunit inactivated influenza vaccine. Study-wide results and limits: There was a suggestion from the authors that each seasonal influenza vaccination recruits few new T cells.

This specimen was PBMCs from blood, taken around 5 days after vaccination. The TCR comes from a man aged 50 or older who received an inactivated influenza vaccine. The rearrangement uses TRBV4-1 and TRBJ1-6; no clear D gene. The CDR3 DNA reads TGCGCCAGCAGCCAATTACTAAATTCACCCCTCCACTTT. This gives the protein CASSQLLNSPLHF.